This T cell receptor beta chain stems from a study of shared clonotypes between healthy human individuals. Produced via immunoSEQ multiplex PCR; TCRdb's table is partial and in-frame only. Among some 2,400,000 clones listed, roughly 95% were seen once. This CDR3 has 15 residues. Trimming shortened V by 0 bases and J by 0 bases, and 9 bases separated the two germline ends. The germline CDR1 and CDR2 sequences are SGHKS and YYEKEE (reference sequence). This receptor was identified in a man between 18 and 29 years old in good health. The gene calls are TRBV5-5 and TRBJ1-1, with a possible D match to TRBD1 (5 bases). Sequencing was carried out using naive CD4+ T cells sorted from blood. Specified subset: CD45RA+ positively selected. The CDR3 DNA reads as TGTGCCAGCAGCTTGGGGACACACATGAACACTGAAGCTTTCTTT. Encoded protein: CASSLGTHMNTEAFF.